This is a list of T cell receptor beta chains from one sample in a study of shared clonotypes between healthy human individuals. Here immunoSEQ multiplex PCR was the method, and the copy in TCRdb shows in-frame clones only, minus some. The repertoire includes about 2 million clones, about 95% of them detected once, and roughly 1.1% sits in the top ten. The sample taken for sequencing was naive CD8+ T cells sorted from blood. These receptors were obtained from a man aged 18 to 30 in good health. Each CDR3 is given with its conserved first and last residue. A D gene is named only where the DNA matches it firmly. A row's size may be missing; if present it is once, few, many or a size class.

J: TRBJ2-2; D: NA; size: NA; V: TRBV10-3; DNA: TGTGCCATCTCAAGTGCGAACACCGGGGAGCTGTTTTTT; CDR3: CAISSANTGELFF
J: TRBJ2-1; D: TRBD2; size: NA; V: TRBV27; DNA: TGTGCCAGCAGTTCAGGGAGGGTCTCCTACAATGAGCAGTTCTTC; CDR3: CASSSGRVSYNEQFF
J: TRBJ1-1; D: TRBD1; size: NA; V: TRBV28; DNA: TGTGCCAGCAGTTCCCCCAGGGGGGATAACACTGAAGCTTTCTTT; CDR3: CASSSPRGDNTEAFF
J: TRBJ2-1; D: TRBD1; size: NA; V: TRBV7-9; DNA: TGTGCCAGCAGCCCGACAGGGCTTGAGCAGTTCTTC; CDR3: CASSPTGLEQFF
J: TRBJ2-7; D: NA; size: NA; V: TRBV13; DNA: TGTGCCAGCAGGCTGGGCGGGCTCTCCTTGGGCGAGCAGTACTTC; CDR3: CASRLGGLSLGEQYF
J: TRBJ2-1; D: TRBD2; size: NA; V: TRBV4-1; DNA: TGCGCCAGCAGCCAAGATCTGGCTAGCGGGGGTAATGAGCAGTTCTTC; CDR3: CASSQDLASGGNEQFF
J: TRBJ2-1; D: NA; size: NA; V: TRBV4-3; DNA: TGCGCCAGCAGCCACCTGTTAGCCGGGAGTAAAAAAGGTGAGCAGTTCTTC; CDR3: CASSHLLAGSKKGEQFF
J: TRBJ1-5; D: NA; size: NA; V: TRBV27; DNA: TGTGCCAGCAGTAACCCGGGGAGCAATCAGCCCCAGCATTTT; CDR3: CASSNPGSNQPQHF
J: TRBJ2-3; D: TRBD1; size: NA; V: TRBV11-3; DNA: TGTGCCAGCAGTCAGACAGGGGGCTGGGGAGATACGCAGTATTTT; CDR3: CASSQTGGWGDTQYF
J: TRBJ1-6; D: NA; size: once; V: TRBV11-2; DNA: TGTGCCAGCAGCTTAGATACCGCCTATAATTCACCCCTCCACTTT; CDR3: CASSLDTAYNSPLHF
J: TRBJ1-2; D: NA; size: NA; V: TRBV21-1; DNA: TGTGCCAGCAGCAAGCCCCATGGAGGGGGGGATGGCTACACCTTC; CDR3: CASSKPHGGGDGYTF
J: TRBJ2-3; D: NA; size: NA; V: TRBV4-3; DNA: TGCGCCAGCAGCCAAATAACCGGACTGGAAACAGATACGCAGTATTTT; CDR3: CASSQITGLETDTQYF
J: TRBJ2-7; D: NA; size: NA; V: TRBV6-6; DNA: TGTGCCAGCAGCCCCCTCGACAGTACCTACGAGCAGTACTTC; CDR3: CASSPLDSTYEQYF
J: TRBJ1-2; D: TRBD1; size: NA; V: TRBV27; DNA: TGTGCCAGCAGCTTTGCCGGGACAGCTTACTATGGCTACACCTTC; CDR3: CASSFAGTAYYGYTF
J: TRBJ2-4; D: TRBD1; size: NA; V: TRBV4-1; DNA: TGCGCCAGCAGCCAAAAGGGACAGGGAGGAGAAAAAAACATTCAGTACTTC; CDR3: CASSQKGQGGEKNIQYF
J: TRBJ2-7; D: TRBD1; size: NA; V: TRBV27; DNA: TGTGCCAGCAGTTCCTCTATAACCGGGACAGGCTTTGGGCAGTACTTC; CDR3: CASSSSITGTGFGQYF
J: TRBJ1-6; D: NA; size: NA; V: TRBV28; DNA: TGTGCCAGCAGTTTGGCCGTCGATTCACCCCTCCACTTT; CDR3: CASSLAVDSPLHF
J: TRBJ1-1; D: NA; size: NA; V: TRBV27; DNA: TGTGCCAGCAGTTTACTGCCAGACGCTTACACTGAAGCTTTCTTT; CDR3: CASSLLPDAYTEAFF
J: TRBJ1-1; D: NA; size: NA; V: TRBV6-1; DNA: TGTGCCAGCAGTCCGAGCAGGGCTGAAGCTTTCTTT; CDR3: CASSPSRAEAFF
J: TRBJ1-1; D: TRBD1; size: NA; V: TRBV4-1; DNA: TGCGCCAGCAGCCAAGTCTTGGACAGGGCAAACACTGAAGCTTTCTTT; CDR3: CASSQVLDRANTEAFF
J: TRBJ2-3; D: NA; size: NA; V: TRBV4-1; DNA: TGCGCCAGCGGTAGGGCAGGGTCTAGCACAGATACGCAGTATTTT; CDR3: CASGRAGSSTDTQYF
J: TRBJ2-7; D: TRBD1; size: once; V: TRBV30; DNA: TGTGCCTGGAGTGTATGGGACAGATCCTACGAGCAGTACTTC; CDR3: CAWSVWDRSYEQYF
J: TRBJ1-2; D: NA; size: NA; V: TRBV5-5; DNA: TGTGCCAGCAGCTTGGTCAGGGACTATGGCTACACCTTC; CDR3: CASSLVRDYGYTF
J: TRBJ2-5; D: TRBD2; size: NA; V: TRBV9; DNA: TGTGCCAGCAGCTCGACTAGCGGACAAGAGACCCAGTACTTC; CDR3: CASSSTSGQETQYF
J: TRBJ2-7; D: NA; size: NA; V: TRBV11-2; DNA: TGTGCCAGCAGCCCTATCCTACGAGAGCAGTACTTC; CDR3: CASSPILREQYF
J: TRBJ2-7; D: NA; size: NA; V: TRBV10-1; DNA: TGCGCCAGCAGTGAGTCTGCAGGAAGAAGCTACGAGCAGTACTTC; CDR3: CASSESAGRSYEQYF
J: TRBJ1-2; D: NA; size: NA; V: TRBV4-1; DNA: TGCGCCAGCAGCCAAGCCGACCTTTCCGGGACCCATGGCTACACCTTC; CDR3: CASSQADLSGTHGYTF
J: TRBJ1-1; D: TRBD1; size: NA; V: TRBV27; DNA: TGTGCCAGCAGTTGGACAGGGAGGTTGGCCACCGAAGCTTTCTTT; CDR3: CASSWTGRLATEAFF
J: TRBJ2-3; D: TRBD1; size: NA; V: TRBV7-2; DNA: TGTGCCAGCAGCCTCCCAGGGGGCCGGGGCACAGATACGCAGTATTTT; CDR3: CASSLPGGRGTDTQYF
J: TRBJ2-1; D: NA; size: once; V: TRBV30; DNA: TGTGCCTGGAGTGTTGGACAGTCAAGGAATGAGCAGTTCTTC; CDR3: CAWSVGQSRNEQFF
J: TRBJ2-1; D: NA; size: NA; V: TRBV30; DNA: TGTGCCTGGAGTCCGGGACACTTCTACAATGAGCAGTTCTTC; CDR3: CAWSPGHFYNEQFF
J: TRBJ2-1; D: NA; size: NA; V: TRBV27; DNA: TGTGCCAGCAGTTCCTCTAGCGACAATGAGCAGTTCTTC; CDR3: CASSSSSDNEQFF
J: TRBJ2-7; D: TRBD1; size: NA; V: TRBV5-1; DNA: TGCGCCAGCAGCTTGGGGGACAGGGCGTACGAGCAGTACTTC; CDR3: CASSLGDRAYEQYF
J: TRBJ1-2; D: TRBD1; size: NA; V: TRBV5-8; DNA: TGTGCCAGCAGCTTTAGACAGGGGAACTATGGCTACACCTTC; CDR3: CASSFRQGNYGYTF
J: TRBJ2-5; D: NA; size: NA; V: TRBV29-1; DNA: TGCAGCGTTCCGGAGGAAGGAGAGACCCAGTACTTC; CDR3: CSVPEEGETQYF
J: TRBJ1-2; D: NA; size: NA; V: TRBV19; DNA: TGTGCCACCCGACCTTGGGAGGACTATGGCTACACCTTC; CDR3: CATRPWEDYGYTF
J: TRBJ2-1; D: NA; size: NA; V: TRBV2; DNA: TGTGCCAGCAGTGTGTACCGTCACAATGAGCAGTTCTTC; CDR3: CASSVYRHNEQFF
J: TRBJ2-1; D: NA; size: NA; V: TRBV4-3; DNA: TGCGCCAGCAGCCAAGATCGAGGGGGGAGCTCCTACAATGAGCAGTTCTTC; CDR3: CASSQDRGGSSYNEQFF
J: TRBJ2-1; D: TRBD2; size: NA; V: TRBV7-9; DNA: TGTGCCAGCAGCTTAGTACGGGTAGCGGGGGTGAATGAGCAGTTCTTC; CDR3: CASSLVRVAGVNEQFF
J: TRBJ2-3; D: NA; size: once; V: TRBV28; DNA: TGTGCCAGCAGTTTCCGGGGAGTAACAACGCCGAAAGGTACGCAGTATTTT; CDR3: CASSFRGVTTPKGTQYF
J: TRBJ2-1; D: NA; size: NA; V: TRBV13; DNA: TGTGCCAGCAGCCCAGGGCGAGGGGCTTTTTGGCAGTTCTTC; CDR3: CASSPGRGAFWQFF
J: TRBJ2-4; D: TRBD2; size: once; V: TRBV27; DNA: TGTGCCAGCAGTTTACGGACTAGCGGGACTAGCAAAAACATTCAGTACTTC; CDR3: CASSLRTSGTSKNIQYF
J: TRBJ1-4; D: TRBD1; size: NA; V: TRBV25-1; DNA: TGTGCCAGCAGTCCAGGGGGCGCCGGTGAAAAACTGTTTTTT; CDR3: CASSPGGAGEKLFF
J: TRBJ1-2; D: TRBD1; size: NA; V: TRBV27; DNA: TGTGCCAGCAGCAGACAGGGGGTCTCGATGTCTAACTATGGCTACACCTTC; CDR3: CASSRQGVSMSNYGYTF
J: TRBJ2-3; D: TRBD1; size: few; V: TRBV6-4; DNA: TGTGCCAGCGGGGACAGGGGAGAGCCAGATACGCAGTATTTT; CDR3: CASGDRGEPDTQYF
J: TRBJ2-3; D: NA; size: once; V: TRBV7-2; DNA: TGTGCCAGCAGCTTATGGGATCGGGAAGTCACAGATACGCAGTATTTT; CDR3: CASSLWDREVTDTQYF
J: TRBJ1-4; D: NA; size: NA; V: TRBV7-9; DNA: TGTGCCAGCAGCCCGGACGAGGAGAGGGAAAATGAAAAACTGTTTTTT; CDR3: CASSPDEERENEKLFF
J: TRBJ2-7; D: NA; size: NA; V: TRBV5-4; DNA: TGTGCCAGCAGCTTGGAAAGGCCGGGCTCCTACGAGCAGTACTTC; CDR3: CASSLERPGSYEQYF